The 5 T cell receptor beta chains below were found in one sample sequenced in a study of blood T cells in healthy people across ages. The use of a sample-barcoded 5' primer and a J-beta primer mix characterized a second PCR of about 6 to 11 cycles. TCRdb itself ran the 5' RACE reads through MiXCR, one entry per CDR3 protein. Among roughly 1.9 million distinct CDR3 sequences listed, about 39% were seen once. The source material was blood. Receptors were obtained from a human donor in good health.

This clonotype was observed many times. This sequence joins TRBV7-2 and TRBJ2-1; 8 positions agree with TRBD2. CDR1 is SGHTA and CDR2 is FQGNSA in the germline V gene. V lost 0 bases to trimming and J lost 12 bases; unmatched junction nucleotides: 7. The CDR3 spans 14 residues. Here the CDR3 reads CASSLAAGAGGQFF. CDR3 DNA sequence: TGTGCCAGCAGCTTAGCAGCGGGGGCCGGTGGGCAGTTCTTC.

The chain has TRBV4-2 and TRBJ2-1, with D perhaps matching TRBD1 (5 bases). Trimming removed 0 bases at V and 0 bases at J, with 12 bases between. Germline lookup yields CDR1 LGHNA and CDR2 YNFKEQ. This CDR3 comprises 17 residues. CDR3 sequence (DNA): TGTGCCAGCAGCCAAGAAGAAAGAAGGGGCTCCTACAATGAGCAGTTCTTC. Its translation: CASSQEERRGSYNEQFF.

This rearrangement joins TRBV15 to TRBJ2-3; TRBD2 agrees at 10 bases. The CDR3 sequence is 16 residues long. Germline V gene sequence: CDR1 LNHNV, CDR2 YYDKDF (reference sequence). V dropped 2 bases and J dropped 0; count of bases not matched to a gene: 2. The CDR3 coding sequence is TGTGCCACCAGCAGACTAGCGGGGGATAGCACAGATACGCAGTATTTT. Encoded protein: CATSRLAGDSTDTQYF.

CDR3 sequence: CASSHGRGLENIQYF. In DNA form, the CDR3 reads TGTGCCAGCAGCCATGGCCGGGGGCTCGAAAACATTCAGTACTTC. V usage is TRBV3-1 and J usage is TRBJ2-4; D assignment may be TRBD1 or TRBD2 (6 bases each). This CDR3 has 15 residues. The germline gives CDR1 LGHDT, CDR2 YNNKEL (reference sequence). Deletions cut 3 bases from V and 5 bases from J, with 14 bases between. Combining the CDR3 with reference TRBV3-1 and TRBJ2-4 gives the whole variable domain DTAVSQTPKYLVTQMGNDKSIKCEQNLGHDTMYWYKQDSKKFLKIMFSYNNKELIINETVPNRFSPKSPDKAHLNLHINSLELGDSAVYFCASSHGRGLENIQYFGAGTRLSVL.

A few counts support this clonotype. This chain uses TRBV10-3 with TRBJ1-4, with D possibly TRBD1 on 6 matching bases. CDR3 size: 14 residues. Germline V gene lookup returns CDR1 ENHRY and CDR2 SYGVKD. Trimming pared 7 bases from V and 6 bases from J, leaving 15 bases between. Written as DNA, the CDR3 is TGTGCCATCAAACAGGGTTGGGAGGATGAAAAACTGTTTTTT. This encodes CAIKQGWEDEKLFF.